The 4 T cell receptor beta chains in this list originate from one sample, sequenced in a study of blood T cell repertoires in COVID-19. Only in-frame clones appear in the TCRdb table, and some are missing; sequencing was by immunoSEQ multiplex PCR. The data contain around 620,000 clones, 75% to 90% of them seen just once; the ten biggest clones take up roughly 0.26%. Sequenced material: peripheral blood. These receptors all come from a woman between 18 and 29 years old with acute or convalescent COVID-19.

The genes are TRBV6-4 and TRBJ2-2, with 9 bases aligning to TRBD2. V shed 0 bases and J 6 bases; nucleotides not matched to a gene: 2. The CDR3 totals 15 residues. The germline CDR1 and CDR2 sequences are MRHNA and SNTAGT. The CDR3 region is CASSDSSSGAGELFF. CDR3 DNA sequence: TGTGCCAGCAGTGACTCGTCTAGCGGGGCCGGGGAGCTGTTTTTT.

The V call is TRBV14, the J call TRBJ1-2, with D hard to call. CDR1 is SGHDN, CDR2 FVKESK, per germline. This CDR3 has 15 residues. Deletions cut 4 bases from V and 4 bases from J, with 16 bases between. The chain's CDR3 is CASSPWSSGGYGYTF. CDR3 nucleotides: TGTGCCAGCAGCCCTTGGAGCTCAGGAGGCTATGGCTACACCTTC.

This clone was recorded once. The chain uses TRBV30 and TRBJ2-3; 7 bases match TRBD1. From germline, CDR1 is GTSNPN and CDR2 SVGIG (reference sequence). V dropped 2 bases and J dropped 4; count of bases not matched to a gene: 9. The CDR3 length is 15 residues. CDR3 sequence: CAWSRGGQQSDTQYF. DNA of the CDR3: TGTGCCTGGAGTAGAGGGGGACAGCAATCAGATACGCAGTATTTT.

The table lists this clone with a few counts. V and J are TRBV27 and TRBJ1-2; possibly TRBD1 for D (5 bases). CDR1 and CDR2 (germline): MNHEY, SMNVEV (reference sequence). V gave up 2 bases and J gave up 3 bases, with 16 bases separating them. This CDR3 region has 16 residues. The CDR3 loop is CASSLEGSGRYYGYTF. CDR3 nucleotide sequence: TGTGCCAGCAGTTTAGAGGGTTCAGGGAGGTACTATGGCTACACCTTC.